Listed below are T cell receptor beta chains from one sample, sequenced in a study of CD8 T cells in Susac syndrome. TCRdb re-derived calls from the immunoSEQ multiplex PCR reads in MiXCR, one entry per CDR3 protein. The sample consists of 200,000 to 250,000 distinct CDR3 sequences, roughly 96% of them appearing once. Sequenced sample: CD4+ T cells from PBMCs. The receptors were sampled from a human donor with multiple sclerosis. Both conserved end residues are part of each CDR3. D genes are given only for firm matches.

TRBV3-1,TRBJ1-5,NA,13,CASSQVNTQPQHF
TRBV3-1,TRBJ2-3,TRBD2,14,CASTRTSRTDTQYF
TRBV20-1,TRBJ1-6,NA,13,CSASRRGDSPLHF
TRBV27,TRBJ1-5,NA,10,CASIAGPQHF
TRBV30,TRBJ2-1,TRBD2,15,CAWSVGAGAYNEQFF
TRBV6-5,TRBJ2-7,NA,14,CASSSRDGSYEQYF
TRBV20-1,TRBJ1-6,NA,14,CSARDSGHNKSLHF
TRBV6-1,TRBJ1-6,NA,9,CASRPPLHF
TRBV20-1,TRBJ1-3,NA,13,CSATPRTGNTIYF
TRBV3-1,TRBJ1-3,TRBD1,13,CASSRRQGNTIYF
TRBV27,TRBJ2-7,NA,13,CASSVRNGDEQYF